The next 13 T cell receptor beta chains were all read from a single sample in a study of blood T cell repertoires in COVID-19 (dated by TCRdb to 2020 to 2021). Receptor libraries were prepared by the immunoSEQ multiplex PCR assay. TCRdb limited this immuneACCESS table to in-frame rearrangements with V and J called. A share of clones is missing; checked studies link under half to unresolved V genes, and the rest is unexplained. In all, the sample holds 140,000 to 150,000 clones, and about four fifths of those were seen once. The ten largest clones add up to roughly 15% of the sample. Source material: peripheral blood. These receptors were collected from a human donor with acute or convalescent COVID-19. The donor label of this sample is uncertain.

Concerning this clone itself: Other DNA sequences in this sample translate to the same CDR3. The rearrangement uses TRBV19 and TRBJ1-6; D perhaps matches TRBD1 (5 bases). CDR3 length: 16 residues. CDR1 is LNHDA, CDR2 SQIVND, per germline (reference sequence). V was cut by 5 bases and J by 1 base, with 12 bases left in between. The CDR3 loop reads CASSSRGMSYNSPLHF. CDR3 DNA sequence: TGTGCCAGTAGTTCCCGGGGGATGTCCTATAATTCACCCCTCCACTTT.

The chain's CDR3 is CASSRGTGWNEQFF. Written as DNA, the CDR3 is TGTGCCAGTAGTAGGGGGACAGGGTGGAATGAGCAGTTCTTC. The V and J genes are TRBV19 and TRBJ2-1, with 9 bases lining up with TRBD1. Trimming removed 4 bases from V and 7 bases from J; junction bases left unmatched: 5. The CDR3 covers 14 residues. CDR1 is LNHDA, CDR2 SQIVND, per germline (reference sequence).

The rearrangement joins TRBV4-2 to TRBJ2-5; 8 nucleotides align to TRBD2. With V trimmed by 0 bases and J by 5 bases, 5 bases remained unmatched. Per the germline V gene, CDR1 is LGHNA and CDR2 is YNFKEQ. The CDR3 has 15 residues. CDR3 nucleotides: TGTGCCAGCAGCCAAGATGCGGGGGGCTTTGAGACCCAGTACTTC. Its translation is CASSQDAGGFETQYF.

This chain uses TRBV6-5 with TRBJ1-3; D perhaps matches TRBD1 (6 bases). V dropped 10 bases and J dropped 1 base, with 14 bases sitting between them. There are 14 residues in the CDR3. Per germline, CDR1 MNHEY and CDR2 SVGAGI. The CDR3 loop is CAIGRQVSGNTIYF. The DNA of the CDR3 is TGTGCCATAGGAAGACAGGTTTCTGGAAACACCATATATTTT.

The chain combines TRBV7-2 with TRBJ1-5, with TRBD1 as a possible D gene (5 bases). Trimming left V 2 bases short and J 7 bases short, with 12 bases between. The CDR3 runs to 14 residues. CDR1 and CDR2 from the germline V gene are SGHTA and FQGNSA. The CDR3 spells CASSLSQGRQPQHF. Written as DNA, the CDR3 is TGTGCCAGCAGCTTATCGCAGGGTAGACAGCCCCAGCATTTT.

The chain employs TRBV9 and TRBJ2-6; possible D gene TRBD2, 5 bases. Germline assignment: CDR1 SGDLS and CDR2 YYNGEE. This CDR3 has 15 amino acids. V lost 7 bases and J 2 bases, leaving 13 bases between the germline ends. CDR3 residues: CASSGIETGANVLTF. In nucleotides, the CDR3 is TGTGCCAGCTCCGGGATTGAGACTGGGGCCAACGTCCTGACTTTC.

The chain links TRBV2 to TRBJ1-1, with TRBD1 identical over 7 bases. The CDR3 loop spans 14 amino acids. Per germline, CDR1 SNHLY and CDR2 FYNNEI. Germline trimming cut 6 bases from V and 1 base from J; bases unmatched to any gene: 5. The CDR3 DNA follows: TGTGCCAGCAGCTACAGGGGCAGGAACACTGAAGCTTTCTTT. Protein sequence: CASSYRGRNTEAFF.

A remark on this clone: The same CDR3 also results from other DNA sequences found in this sample. This chain joins TRBV3-1 (or the pseudogene TRBV3-2) and TRBJ1-1, with D possibly being TRBD1 (6 bases). V was trimmed by 1 base and J by 2 bases, leaving 8 bases between them. The germline gives CDR1 LGHDT, CDR2 YNNKEL (reference sequence). CDR3 length equals 14 residues. CDR3 DNA: TGTGCCAGCAGCCAAGGCAGGGGAAACACTGAAGCTTTCTTT. Protein product: CASSQGRGNTEAFF.

This chain connects TRBV19 to TRBJ1-3; TRBD1 is a possible D gene (5 bases). Germline assignment: CDR1 LNHDA and CDR2 SQIVND (reference sequence). The CDR3 loop spans 15 amino acids. V dropped 7 bases and J dropped 0 bases, with 13 bases sitting between them. In DNA, the CDR3 is TGTGCCAGTACCAGGGCAGGCCTCTCTGGAAACACCATATATTTT. Translated, it gives CASTRAGLSGNTIYF.

The chain joins TRBV9 to TRBJ1-6; D is possibly TRBD1 (6 bases). The germline V and J ends were trimmed by 0 bases and 6 bases, with 10 bases remaining between them. Germline V gives CDR1 SGDLS, CDR2 YYNGEE. The CDR3 is 15 residues long. The DNA for the CDR3 is TGTGCCAGCAGCGTAGAAGGCAGGGGTAATTCACCCCTCCACTTT. Amino acids: CASSVEGRGNSPLHF.

The chain recombines TRBV3-1 (or the pseudogene TRBV3-2) with TRBJ2-1; 11 bases map to TRBD1. The CDR3 runs 15 residues. Germline V lookup: CDR1 LGHDT, CDR2 YNNKEL (reference sequence). The junction had 3 bases not matched to a gene; V was cut back by 3 bases and J by 5 bases. CDR3 in amino acids: CASSHWDRGDNEQFF. For the CDR3, the DNA is TGTGCCAGCAGCCATTGGGACAGGGGGGACAATGAGCAGTTCTTC.

This clone was counted a single time. One junction end disagrees with the germline gene, perhaps due to a read error. The V and J genes are TRBV9 and TRBJ1-2; TRBD1 matches at 7 bases. Looked up from germline, CDR1 is SGDLS and CDR2 is YYNGEE. CDR3 length: 13 amino acids. The CDR3 nucleotides are TGTGCCAGCAGCGACCGGGACAGCTCTCGGTCCGCCTTC. Translating it yields CASSDRDSSRSAF.

This clone was observed once. CDR3 in amino acids: CASLQGVSTGELFF. The DNA of the CDR3 is TGCGCCAGCCTCCAGGGGGTTAGCACCGGGGAGCTGTTTTTT. V is TRBV5-1 and J is TRBJ2-2; the match to TRBD1 covers 7 bases. This CDR3 has 14 residues. Germline lookup yields CDR1 SGHRS and CDR2 YFSETQ. The ends lost 7 bases at V and 4 bases at J; junction bases unmatched: 7.